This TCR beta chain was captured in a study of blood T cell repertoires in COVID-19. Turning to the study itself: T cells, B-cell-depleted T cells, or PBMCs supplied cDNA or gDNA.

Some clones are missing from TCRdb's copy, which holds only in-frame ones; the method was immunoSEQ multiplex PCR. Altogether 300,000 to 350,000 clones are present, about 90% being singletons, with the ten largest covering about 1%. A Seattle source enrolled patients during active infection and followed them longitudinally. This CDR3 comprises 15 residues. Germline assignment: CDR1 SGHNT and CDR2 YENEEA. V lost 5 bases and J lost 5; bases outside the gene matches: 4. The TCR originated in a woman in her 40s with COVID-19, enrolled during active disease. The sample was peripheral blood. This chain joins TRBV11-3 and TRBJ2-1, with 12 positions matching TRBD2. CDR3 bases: TGTGCCAGCAGCCCCGGACTAGCGGGGAACAATGAGCAGTTCTTC. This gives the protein CASSPGLAGNNEQFF.